This is a list of T cell receptor beta chains from one sample in a study of shared clonotypes between healthy human individuals. Some clones are missing from TCRdb's copy, which holds only in-frame ones; the method was immunoSEQ multiplex PCR. The table lists about 380,000 clones, about 97% of them singletons. Material for sequencing was memory CD8+ T cells sorted from blood. These receptors all stem from a man aged 25-45 years in good health. CDR3s include the opening cysteine and the closing phenylalanine or tryptophan. D genes are given only for firm matches. Rows may omit the clone size; those that give it use once, few, many or a size class.

d_call j_call clone_size v_call cdr3_nt cdr3_aa
TRBD2 TRBJ2-1 . TRBV5-1 TGCGCCAGCAGAGAGGGCGGGAGGGTGGCCAATGAGCAGTTCTTC CASREGGRVANEQFF
TRBD1 TRBJ1-2 . TRBV28 TGTGCCAGCAGTCCACCCCGACAGGGGGCGCGTTATGGCTACACCTTC CASSPPRQGARYGYTF
. TRBJ2-5 . TRBV30 TGTGCCTGGAGCCCACAGGGACTCCAAGAGACCCAGTACTTC CAWSPQGLQETQYF
TRBD2 TRBJ2-1 . TRBV5-1 TGCGCCAGCAGCCCTGATAGCGGGAGCGGCAATGAGCAGTTCTTC CASSPDSGSGNEQFF
. TRBJ2-3 once TRBV28 TGTGCCAGCAGCCTACCGGGGGCAGGGACAGATACGCAGTATTTT CASSLPGAGTDTQYF
. TRBJ2-5 once TRBV20-1 TGCAGTGGGCGGCAAGAGACCCAGTACTTC CSGRQETQYF
. TRBJ2-1 . TRBV9 TGTGCCAGCAGCCCCTCTGTAAGTGAGCAGTTCTTC CASSPSVSEQFF
TRBD2 TRBJ2-2 . TRBV25-1 TGTGCCAGCAGTGAGGCCGGTAGCGGGAGTCAAGGCTCCGGGGAGCTGTTTTTT CASSEAGSGSQGSGELFF
TRBD1 TRBJ1-1 . TRBV6-6 TGTGCCAGCAGACAGGACAGGCGGAACACTGAAGCTTTCTTT CASRQDRRNTEAFF
. TRBJ2-3 . TRBV2 TGTGCCAGCAAGTCCAGCAGCACAGATACGCAGTATTTT CASKSSSTDTQYF
TRBD2 TRBJ2-5 . TRBV29-1 TGCAGCGTTGATCGGGGAGGGGAGACCCAGTACTTC CSVDRGGETQYF
. TRBJ1-4 . TRBV5-4 TGTGCCAGCAGCTCGGGACAAGGTGAAAAACTGTTTTTT CASSSGQGEKLFF
. TRBJ2-1 . TRBV7-9 TGTGCCAGCAGCTCCGAACGGGGGGCGAGGCAGTTCTTC CASSSERGARQFF
TRBD1 TRBJ1-1 . TRBV4-1 TGCGCCAGCAGCCACTACAGGGGCGCGGAAACTGAAGCTTTCTTT CASSHYRGAETEAFF
TRBD1 TRBJ2-1 . TRBV27 TGTGCCAGCAGTTTCAAACCCTACTTTACAGGGGGTAACAATGAGCAGTTCTTC CASSFKPYFTGGNNEQFF
. TRBJ2-3 . TRBV15 TGTGCCACCAGCAGAGACAGGGGCGCAGATACGCAGTATTTT CATSRDRGADTQYF
TRBD1 TRBJ2-1 . TRBV27 TGTGCCAGCAGTTTTGACAGGGGCGGCATTGGGGAGTTCTTC CASSFDRGGIGEFF
TRBD2 TRBJ2-3 . TRBV7-2 TGTGCCAGCAGCGCTAGTCCGGGACTAGCGGGATTCTCACAGTATTTT CASSASPGLAGFSQYF
TRBD1 TRBJ2-2 . TRBV5-1 TGCGCCAGCAGGCCCAGCAGGGGGAAACGAGGCGGGGAGCTGTTTTTT CASRPSRGKRGGELFF
. TRBJ1-2 . TRBV30 TGTGCCTGGAGTGCCACGGGGACCTCAGATGGCTACACCTTC CAWSATGTSDGYTF
TRBD1 TRBJ2-5 . TRBV6-6 TGTGCCAGCAGTCGGGACAGGGCCCAAGAGACCCAGTACTTC CASSRDRAQETQYF
TRBD2 TRBJ2-3 . TRBV11-1 TGTGCCAGCAGCTTAGTACTAGCGGCCACAGATACGCAGTATTTT CASSLVLAATDTQYF
TRBD2 TRBJ2-3 . TRBV27 TGTGCCAGCAGTTTTGGGGGGGTGGGAGATACGCAGTATTTT CASSFGGVGDTQYF
. TRBJ2-1 . TRBV9 TGTGCCAGCAGCGTAGAGCCCGGTCCACACAATGAGCAGTTCTTC CASSVEPGPHNEQFF
TRBD2 TRBJ2-3 . TRBV10-2 TGCGCCAGCAGACGCGGACTAGCGGGTCCGGATACGCAGTATTTT CASRRGLAGPDTQYF
. TRBJ2-2 . TRBV25-1 TGTGCCAGCAGTGAATATTTAGGGGGGAATGGCGGGGAGCTGTTTTTT CASSEYLGGNGGELFF
. TRBJ2-3 . TRBV5-1 TGCGCCAGCAGCCCGGCCAGGTCTAGCACAGATACGCAGTATTTT CASSPARSSTDTQYF
. TRBJ2-7 . TRBV19 TGTGCCAGTACGGATGGAACGTACGAGCAGTACTTC CASTDGTYEQYF
. TRBJ2-4 . TRBV11-2 TGTGCCAGCAGCCACGTCCCGAGTGGCATTCAGTACTTC CASSHVPSGIQYF
. TRBJ2-5 . TRBV19 TGTGCCAGTAGGGTGGGGGTTAAAGAGACCCAGTACTTC CASRVGVKETQYF
TRBD1 TRBJ1-1 . TRBV15 TGTGCCACCAGCATCAACAGGGGGCGAGGTACTGAAGCTTTCTTT CATSINRGRGTEAFF
TRBD2 TRBJ2-7 . TRBV11-2 TGTGCCAGCAGCGACGGTGAGACTAGCGGACTTCTCTACGAGCAGTACTTC CASSDGETSGLLYEQYF
TRBD2 TRBJ2-2 . TRBV7-3 TGTGCCAGCAGCTTACGGAGCGGGAGTCATAACACCGGGGAGCTGTTTTTT CASSLRSGSHNTGELFF
TRBD2 TRBJ2-2 . TRBV4-1 TGCGCCAGCAGCCAACCAGGCGGGAGCGGGGGGGAGCTGTTTTTT CASSQPGGSGGELFF
. TRBJ1-1 once TRBV28 TGTGCCAGCGGGACCGGACGGGACACTGAAGCTTTCTTT CASGTGRDTEAFF
. TRBJ1-6 . TRBV30 TGTGCCTGGAGTGGGCAGGGCGGGCTCCACTTT CAWSGQGGLHF
TRBD2 TRBJ2-7 . TRBV2 TGTGCCAGCAACCCCTGGACTAGCGACTCCTACGAGCAGTACTTC CASNPWTSDSYEQYF
TRBD1 TRBJ2-7 . TRBV28 TGTGCCAGCAAAACCGGGACAGCAGCCTACGAGCAGTACTTC CASKTGTAAYEQYF
. TRBJ1-1 . TRBV2 TGTGCCAGCGGGGGACAACCGAACACTGAAGCTTTCTTT CASGGQPNTEAFF